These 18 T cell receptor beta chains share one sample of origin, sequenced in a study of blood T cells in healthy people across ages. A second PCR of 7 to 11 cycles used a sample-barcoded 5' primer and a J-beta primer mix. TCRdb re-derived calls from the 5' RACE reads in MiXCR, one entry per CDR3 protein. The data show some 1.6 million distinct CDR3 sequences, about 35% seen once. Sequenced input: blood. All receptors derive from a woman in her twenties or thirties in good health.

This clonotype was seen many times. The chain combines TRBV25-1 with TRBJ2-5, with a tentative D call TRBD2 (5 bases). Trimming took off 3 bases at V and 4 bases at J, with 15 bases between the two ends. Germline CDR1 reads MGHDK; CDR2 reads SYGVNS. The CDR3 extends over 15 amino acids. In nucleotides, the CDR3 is TGTGCCAGCAGTGACCCGGACTCTCCTCCAGAGACCCAGTACTTC. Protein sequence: CASSDPDSPPETQYF.

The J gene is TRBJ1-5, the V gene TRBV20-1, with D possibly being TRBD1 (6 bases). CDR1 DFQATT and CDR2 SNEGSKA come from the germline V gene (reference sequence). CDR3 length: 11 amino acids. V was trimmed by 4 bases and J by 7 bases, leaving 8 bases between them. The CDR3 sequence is CSATGEQPQHF. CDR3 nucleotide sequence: TGCAGTGCTACAGGGGAACAGCCCCAGCATTTT.

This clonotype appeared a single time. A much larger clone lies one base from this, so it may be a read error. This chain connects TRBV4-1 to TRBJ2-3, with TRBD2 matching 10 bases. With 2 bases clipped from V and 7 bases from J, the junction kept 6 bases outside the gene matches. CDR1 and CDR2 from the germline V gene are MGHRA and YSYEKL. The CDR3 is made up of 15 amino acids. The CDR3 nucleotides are TGCGCCAGCAGCCAACGAGCGGGGGGGCCTAATACGCAGTATTTT. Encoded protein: CASSQRAGGPNTQYF.

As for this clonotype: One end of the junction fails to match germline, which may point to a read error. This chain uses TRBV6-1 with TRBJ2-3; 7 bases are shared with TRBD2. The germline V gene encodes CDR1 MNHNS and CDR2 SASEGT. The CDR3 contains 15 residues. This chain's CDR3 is CASTLAAYSTDTQYF. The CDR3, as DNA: TGTGCCAGCACCCTAGCGGCTTATAGCACAGATACACAGTATTTT.

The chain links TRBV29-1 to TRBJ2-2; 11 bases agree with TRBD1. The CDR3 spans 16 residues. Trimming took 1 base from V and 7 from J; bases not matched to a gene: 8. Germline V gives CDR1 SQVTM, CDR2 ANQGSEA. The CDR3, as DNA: TGCAGCGTTGAAGCCGGACAGGGGGCTGGTATCGGGGAGCTGTTTTTT. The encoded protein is CSVEAGQGAGIGELFF.

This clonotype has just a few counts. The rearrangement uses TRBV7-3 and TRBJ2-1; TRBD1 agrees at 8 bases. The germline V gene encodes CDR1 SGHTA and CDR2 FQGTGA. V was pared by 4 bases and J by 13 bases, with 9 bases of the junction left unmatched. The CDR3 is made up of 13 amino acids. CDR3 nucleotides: TGTGCCAGCAGCTCGACAGGGGTCGGTGCCCAGTTCTTC. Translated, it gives CASSSTGVGAQFF. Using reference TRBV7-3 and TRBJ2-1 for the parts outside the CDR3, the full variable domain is GAGVSQTPSNKVTEKGKYVELRCDPISGHTALYWYRQSLGQGPEFLIYFQGTGAADDSGLPNDRFFAVRPEGSVSTLKIQRTERGDSAVYLCASSSTGVGAQFFGPGTRLTVL.

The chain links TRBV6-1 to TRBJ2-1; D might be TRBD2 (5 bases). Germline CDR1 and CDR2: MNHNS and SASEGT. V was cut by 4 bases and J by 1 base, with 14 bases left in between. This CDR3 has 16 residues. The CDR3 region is CASSGRSSRSYNEQFF. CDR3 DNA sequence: TGTGCCAGCAGTGGTAGGTCTAGCCGTTCCTACAATGAGCAGTTCTTC.

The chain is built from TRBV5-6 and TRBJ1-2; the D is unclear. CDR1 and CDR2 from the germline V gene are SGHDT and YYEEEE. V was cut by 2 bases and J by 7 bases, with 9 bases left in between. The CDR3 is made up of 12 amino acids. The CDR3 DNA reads TGTGCCAGCAGCTTCCTCAGCTCTGGCTACACCTTC. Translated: CASSFLSSGYTF.

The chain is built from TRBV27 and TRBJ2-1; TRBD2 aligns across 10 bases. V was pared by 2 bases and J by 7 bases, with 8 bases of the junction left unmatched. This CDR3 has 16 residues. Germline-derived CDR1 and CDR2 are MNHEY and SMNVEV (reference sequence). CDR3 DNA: TGTGCCAGCAGTTTAATGGGCCTAGCGGGAGCAAATGAGCAGTTCTTC. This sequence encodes CASSLMGLAGANEQFF.

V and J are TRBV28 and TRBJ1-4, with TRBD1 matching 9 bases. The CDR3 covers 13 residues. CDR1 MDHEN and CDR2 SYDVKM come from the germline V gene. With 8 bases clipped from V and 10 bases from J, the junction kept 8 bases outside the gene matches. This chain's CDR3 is CASGQGNVGKLFF. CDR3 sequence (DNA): TGTGCCAGCGGACAGGGGAACGTTGGAAAACTGTTTTTT.

CDR3 nucleotides: TGTGCCAGCAGCTTAGGGGTTGAGGGCATAGAGACCCAGTACTTC. Its protein product is CASSLGVEGIETQYF. The J gene is TRBJ2-5, the V gene TRBV11-2, with D perhaps TRBD2 (5 bases). Germline CDR1 and CDR2: SGHAT and FQNNGV. The CDR3 loop spans 15 amino acids. V was shortened by 1 base and J by 4 bases, with 13 bases between the two germline ends. Based on the CDR3 plus reference TRBV11-2 and TRBJ2-5, the full variable domain is EAGVAQSPRYKIIEKRQSVAFWCNPISGHATLYWYQQILGQGPKLLIQFQNNGVVDDSQLPKDRFSAERLKGVDSTLKIQPAKLEDSAVYLCASSLGVEGIETQYFGPGTRLLVL.

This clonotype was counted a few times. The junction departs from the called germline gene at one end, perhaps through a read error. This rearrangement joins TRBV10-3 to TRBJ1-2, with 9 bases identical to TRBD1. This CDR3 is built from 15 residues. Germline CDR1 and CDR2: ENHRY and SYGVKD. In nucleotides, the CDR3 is TGTGCCATCAGTGAATCCGGGACAGGGTCTCCTGGCTGCACCTTC. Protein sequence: CAISESGTGSPGCTF.

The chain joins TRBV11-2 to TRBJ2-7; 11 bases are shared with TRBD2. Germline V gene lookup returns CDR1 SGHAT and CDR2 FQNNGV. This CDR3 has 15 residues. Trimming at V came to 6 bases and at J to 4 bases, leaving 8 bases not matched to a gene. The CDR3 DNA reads TGTGCCAGCAGGACGATAGCGGGAGGGAAGTACGAGCAGTACTTC. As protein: CASRTIAGGKYEQYF.

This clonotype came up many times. The CDR3 is CSASNPRGGPRAGANVLTF. The DNA for the CDR3 is TGCAGTGCCTCCAACCCCAGGGGGGGCCCTCGAGCTGGGGCCAACGTCCTGACTTTC. The rearrangement joins TRBV20-1 to TRBJ2-6; D is tentatively TRBD1 or TRBD2 (7 bases each). V was shortened by 6 bases and J by 2 bases, with 26 bases between the two germline ends. Germline lookup yields CDR1 DFQATT and CDR2 SNEGSKA (reference sequence). The CDR3 sequence is 19 residues long.

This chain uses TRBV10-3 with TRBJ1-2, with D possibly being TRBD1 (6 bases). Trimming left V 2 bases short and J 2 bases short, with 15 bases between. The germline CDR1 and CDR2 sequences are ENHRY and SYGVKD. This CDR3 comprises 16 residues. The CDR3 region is CAISEPRGGENYGYTF. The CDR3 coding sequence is TGTGCCATCAGTGAGCCGAGGGGGGGCGAGAACTATGGCTACACCTTC.

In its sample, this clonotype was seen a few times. Here the CDR3 reads CSARGGTAFGGYTF. In nucleotides, the CDR3 is TGCAGTGCTAGAGGAGGGACAGCCTTTGGTGGCTACACCTTC. The rearrangement links TRBV20-1 to TRBJ1-2, with 7 positions matching TRBD1. V lost 1 base to trimming and J lost 7 bases; unmatched junction nucleotides: 9. Germline values: CDR1 DFQATT, CDR2 SNEGSKA (reference sequence). CDR3 size: 14 residues.

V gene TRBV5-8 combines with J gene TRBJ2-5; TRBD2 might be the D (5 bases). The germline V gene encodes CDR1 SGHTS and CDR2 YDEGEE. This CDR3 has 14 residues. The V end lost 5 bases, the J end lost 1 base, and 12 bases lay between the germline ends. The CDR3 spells CASRKLAAQETQYF. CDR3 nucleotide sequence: TGTGCCAGCAGAAAGCTAGCTGCCCAAGAGACCCAGTACTTC.

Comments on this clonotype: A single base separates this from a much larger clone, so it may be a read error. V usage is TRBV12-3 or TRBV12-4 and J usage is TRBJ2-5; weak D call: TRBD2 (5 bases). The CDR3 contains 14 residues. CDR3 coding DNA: TGTGCCAGCAGGTTAGTGGTGGCGGGCGTGACCCAGTACTTC. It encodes CASRLVVAGVTQYF.